This T cell receptor (beta chain) was identified in a study of CD8+ T cells in alopecia areata. Findings of the study overall: Compared with mice, patients displayed less clear TCR sharing, possibly for HLA-related reasons. Sequences from scalp samples also cover resident alphabeta T cells of normal skin.

Individuals with alopecia areata gave both lesional scalp punch biopsies and peripheral blood for collection. CDR1 SGHRS and CDR2 YFSETQ come from the germline V gene. The CDR3 consists of 13 residues. V was pared by 4 bases and J by 0 bases, with 2 bases between. This clone is a singleton in its sample. Its antigen remains unidentified. The same CDR3 arises from other DNA sequences in this sample as well. Extracted RNA was reverse transcribed, and the resulting cDNA served as sequencing template. Sequencing used immunoSEQ multiplex PCR; TCRdb keeps in-frame clones, though not all of them. The sample has about 110,000 clones; 55% to 70% are singletons.

The TCR comes from a human donor with alopecia areata. V gene TRBV5-1 combines with J gene TRBJ2-6; no clear D. The specimen sequenced was NKG2D-low CD8+ T cells sorted from blood. For the CDR3, the DNA is TGCGCCAGCAGCCTCTCTGGGGCCAACGTCCTGACTTTC. This encodes CASSLSGANVLTF. The full variable domain, with the rest looked up from reference TRBV5-1 and TRBJ2-6, is KAGVTQTPRYLIKTRGQQVTLSCSPISGHRSVSWYQQTPGQGLQFLFEYFSETQRNKGNFPGRFSGRQFSNSRSEMNVSTLELGDSALYLCASSLSGANVLTFGAGSRLTVL.